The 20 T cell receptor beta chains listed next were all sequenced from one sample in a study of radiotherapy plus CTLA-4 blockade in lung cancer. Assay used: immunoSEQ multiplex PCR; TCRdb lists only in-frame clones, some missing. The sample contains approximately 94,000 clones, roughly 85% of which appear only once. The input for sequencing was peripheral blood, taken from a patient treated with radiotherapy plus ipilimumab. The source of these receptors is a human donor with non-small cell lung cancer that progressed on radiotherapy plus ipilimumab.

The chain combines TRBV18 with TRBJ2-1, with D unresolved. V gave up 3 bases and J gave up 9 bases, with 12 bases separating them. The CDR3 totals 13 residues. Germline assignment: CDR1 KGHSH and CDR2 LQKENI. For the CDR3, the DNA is TGTGCCAGCTCACCCCTCGACTCGGCTGAGCAGTTCTTC. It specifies CASSPLDSAEQFF.

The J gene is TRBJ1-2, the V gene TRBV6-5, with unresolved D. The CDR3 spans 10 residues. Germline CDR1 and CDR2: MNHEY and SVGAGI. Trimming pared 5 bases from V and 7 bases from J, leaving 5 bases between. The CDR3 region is CASSEIGYTF. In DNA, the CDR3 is TGTGCCAGCAGTGAAATTGGCTACACCTTC.

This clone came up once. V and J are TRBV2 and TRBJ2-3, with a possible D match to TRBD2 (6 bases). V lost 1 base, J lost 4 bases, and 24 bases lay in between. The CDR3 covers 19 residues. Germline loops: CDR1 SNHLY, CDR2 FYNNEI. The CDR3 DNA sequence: TGTGCCAGCAGTGAAGGGGTCAGGCGATCATCGACTAGTTCAGATACGCAGTATTTT. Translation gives CASSEGVRRSSTSSDTQYF.

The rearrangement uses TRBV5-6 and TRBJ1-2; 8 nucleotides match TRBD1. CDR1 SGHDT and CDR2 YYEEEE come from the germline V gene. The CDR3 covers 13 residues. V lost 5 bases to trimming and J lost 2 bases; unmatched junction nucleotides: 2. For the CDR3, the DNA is TGTGCCAGCAGGTGGACAGGGAACTATGGCTACACCTTC. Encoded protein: CASRWTGNYGYTF.

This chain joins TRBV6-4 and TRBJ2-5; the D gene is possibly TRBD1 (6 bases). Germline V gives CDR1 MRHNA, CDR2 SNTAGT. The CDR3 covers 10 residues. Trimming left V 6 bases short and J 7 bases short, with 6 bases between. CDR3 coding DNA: TGTGCCAGCAGGGACAGGACCCAGTACTTC. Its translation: CASRDRTQYF.

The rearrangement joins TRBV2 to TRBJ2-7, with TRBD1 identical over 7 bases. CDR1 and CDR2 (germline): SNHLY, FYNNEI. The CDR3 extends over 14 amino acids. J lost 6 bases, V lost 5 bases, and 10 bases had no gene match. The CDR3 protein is CASSLLDRSREQYF. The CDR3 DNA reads TGTGCCAGCAGTTTGCTGGACAGGTCTCGCGAGCAGTACTTC.

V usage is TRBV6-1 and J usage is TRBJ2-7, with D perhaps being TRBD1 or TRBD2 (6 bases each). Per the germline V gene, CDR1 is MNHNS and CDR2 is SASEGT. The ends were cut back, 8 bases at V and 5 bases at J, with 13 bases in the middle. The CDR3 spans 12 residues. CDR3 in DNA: TGTGCCAGCTGGGCGGGACACCACGAGCAGTACTTC. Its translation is CASWAGHHEQYF.

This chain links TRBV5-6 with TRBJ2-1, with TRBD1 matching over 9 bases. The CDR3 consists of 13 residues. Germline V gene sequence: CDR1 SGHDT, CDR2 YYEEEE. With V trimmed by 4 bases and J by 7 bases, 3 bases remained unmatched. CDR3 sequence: CASSPTGGNEQFF. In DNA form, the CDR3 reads TGTGCCAGCAGCCCGACAGGGGGGAATGAGCAGTTCTTC.

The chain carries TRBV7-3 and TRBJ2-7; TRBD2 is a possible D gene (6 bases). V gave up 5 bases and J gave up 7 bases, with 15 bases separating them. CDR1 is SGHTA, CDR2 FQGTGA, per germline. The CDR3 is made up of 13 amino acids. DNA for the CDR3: TGTGCCAGCAGCCTGGATATGGGGGGAGAGCAGTACTTC. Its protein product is CASSLDMGGEQYF.

CDR3 nucleotide sequence: TGTGCCAGCAGTTACTACAGGGATACCGGGGAGCTGTTTTTT. Translation gives CASSYYRDTGELFF. J is TRBJ2-2 and V is TRBV6-5; D may be TRBD1 (6 bases). Trimming pared 1 base from V and 5 bases from J, leaving 8 bases between. The CDR3 extends over 14 amino acids. Germline CDR1 is MNHEY and CDR2 is SVGAGI.

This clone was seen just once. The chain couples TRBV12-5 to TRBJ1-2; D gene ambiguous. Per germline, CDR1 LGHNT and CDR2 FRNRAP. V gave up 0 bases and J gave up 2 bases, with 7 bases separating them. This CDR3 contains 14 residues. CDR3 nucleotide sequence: TGTGCTAGTGGTTTGGTAACCGGCAACTATGGCTACACCTTC. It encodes CASGLVTGNYGYTF.

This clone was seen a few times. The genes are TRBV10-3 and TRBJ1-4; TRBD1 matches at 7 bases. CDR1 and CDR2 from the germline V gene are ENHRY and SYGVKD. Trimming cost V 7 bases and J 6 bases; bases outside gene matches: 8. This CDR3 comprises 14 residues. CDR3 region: CAIKKGAEDEKLFF. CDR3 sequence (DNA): TGTGCCATCAAAAAGGGGGCGGAGGATGAAAAACTGTTTTTT.

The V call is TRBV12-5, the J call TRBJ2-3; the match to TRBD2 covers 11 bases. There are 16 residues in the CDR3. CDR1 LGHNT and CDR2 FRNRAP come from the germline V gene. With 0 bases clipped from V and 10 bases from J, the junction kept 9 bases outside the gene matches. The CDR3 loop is CASGLVLAGGITPQYF. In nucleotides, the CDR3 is TGTGCTAGTGGTTTGGTTCTAGCGGGAGGCATTACGCCGCAGTATTTT.

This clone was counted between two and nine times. The CDR3 nucleotides read TGTGCCAGCAGGGCGGTGACAGGGAGTCAAGAGACCCAGTACTTC. The encoded protein is CASRAVTGSQETQYF. The chain couples TRBV2 to TRBJ2-5; 7 nucleotides align to TRBD1. Trimming removed 6 bases from V and 2 bases from J; junction bases left unmatched: 9. Germline assignment: CDR1 SNHLY and CDR2 FYNNEI. The CDR3 loop spans 15 amino acids.

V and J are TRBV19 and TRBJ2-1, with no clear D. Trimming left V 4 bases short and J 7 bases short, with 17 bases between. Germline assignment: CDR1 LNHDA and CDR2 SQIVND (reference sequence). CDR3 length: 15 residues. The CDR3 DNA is TGTGCCAGTAGTACCGAGTACGGGCCTCGGAATGAGCAGTTCTTC. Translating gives CASSTEYGPRNEQFF.

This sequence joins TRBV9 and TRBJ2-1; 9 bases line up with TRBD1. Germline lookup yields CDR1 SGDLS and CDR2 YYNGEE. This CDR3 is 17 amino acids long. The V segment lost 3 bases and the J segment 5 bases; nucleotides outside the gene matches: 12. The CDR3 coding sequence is TGTGCCAGCAGCGCCCCGGAAAGGGACAGGGCAAACAATGAGCAGTTCTTC. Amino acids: CASSAPERDRANNEQFF.

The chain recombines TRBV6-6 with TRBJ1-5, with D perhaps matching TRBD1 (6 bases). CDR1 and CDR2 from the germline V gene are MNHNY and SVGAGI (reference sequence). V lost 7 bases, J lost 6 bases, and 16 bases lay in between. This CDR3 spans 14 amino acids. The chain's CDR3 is CASKRGGDGQPQHF. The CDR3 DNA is TGTGCCAGCAAGAGAGGGGGGGACGGTCAGCCCCAGCATTTT.

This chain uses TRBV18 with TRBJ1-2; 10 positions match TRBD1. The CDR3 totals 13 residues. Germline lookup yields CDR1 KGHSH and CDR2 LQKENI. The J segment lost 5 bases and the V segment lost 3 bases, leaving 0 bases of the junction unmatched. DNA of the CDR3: TGTGCCAGCTCACCGGACAGGGGGTATGGCTACACCTTC. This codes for CASSPDRGYGYTF.

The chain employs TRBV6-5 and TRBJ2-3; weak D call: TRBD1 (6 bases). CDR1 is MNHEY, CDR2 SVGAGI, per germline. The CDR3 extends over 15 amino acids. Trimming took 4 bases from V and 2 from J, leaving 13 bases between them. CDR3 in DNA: TGTGCCAGCAGTTTTGGACAGTCGTTCACAGATACGCAGTATTTT. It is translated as CASSFGQSFTDTQYF.

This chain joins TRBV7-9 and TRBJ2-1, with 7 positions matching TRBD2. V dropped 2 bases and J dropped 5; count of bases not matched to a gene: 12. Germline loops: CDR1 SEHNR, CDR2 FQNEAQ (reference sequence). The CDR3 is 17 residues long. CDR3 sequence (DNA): TGTGCCAGCAGCTTATCCTCTAGCGGATACTTACACAATGAGCAGTTCTTC. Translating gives CASSLSSSGYLHNEQFF.